This T cell receptor (beta chain) is drawn from a study of T cells in Graves' hyperthyroidism and ophthalmopathy. For the diagnoses, clinical symptoms, serum thyroxine and TRAb, thyroid ultrasound and orbital computed tomography were used. Fresh peripheral blood, around 9.2 ml of it, supplied the PBMCs. This CDR3 spans 14 amino acids. V was shortened by 2 bases and J by 2 bases, with 10 bases between the two germline ends. Amplification of TCR beta CDR3 regions used RNA as the template. The TCR CDR3 was amplified in a first-round RT-PCR using the HTBI primer set. TCRdb fed the multiplex PCR reads into MiXCR, producing one record per CDR3 protein. The profile shows 500,000 to 600,000 distinct CDR3 sequences, less than 20% of them singletons. Study conclusions and caveats: Blood also held most thyroid clonotypes expanded beyond 0.001.

This clonotype was counted a few times. Its antigen is currently unknown. The sample taken for sequencing was blood. This receptor was taken from a man in his forties with Graves' ophthalmopathy. This chain uses TRBV12-3 or TRBV12-4 with TRBJ2-7, with D hard to call. CDR3: CASSLRLGPYEQYF. CDR3 sequence (DNA): TGTGCCAGCAGTTTACGGCTAGGCCCCTACGAGCAGTACTTC.